The source of this T cell receptor beta chain is a study of T cell responses to AZD1222 COVID-19 vaccine. Whole-study findings and limits: Donors were chiefly white British, with a greater number of females, and clonal diversity was perhaps underestimated. Across the whole spike, CD4 TCRs peaked at regions 160-218 and 743-854.

The V gene lost 8 bases and the J gene lost 6 bases, with 19 bases spanning the gap. The CDR3 is 14 residues long. Germline lookup yields CDR1 MNHEY and CDR2 SVGAGI. On this clone: Its antigen is still unknown.

The table came from immunoSEQ multiplex PCR; TCRdb's copy has only in-frame clones and leaves some out. The sample records 130,000 to 150,000 clones, 88% being singletons. This specimen was peripheral blood, taken on day 0 of AZD1222 vaccination. This receptor was obtained from an adult in good health. This sequence joins TRBV6-5 and TRBJ1-2; D ambiguous. This CDR3 is CASLSRAAYHGYTF. In DNA, the CDR3 is TGTGCCAGCCTCTCGAGGGCGGCTTACCATGGCTACACCTTC.